One sample yielded the 21 T cell receptor beta chains listed below, sequenced in a study of cytomegalovirus exposure and HLA in healthy donors. Measured with immunoSEQ multiplex PCR; TCRdb has only the in-frame clones, and not every one. The repertoire has about 63,000 clones, more than 70% of them found once; the top ten carry 0.95% to 1.5%. Sample: PBMCs. These TCRs come from a young woman in good health and CMV-seronegative.

The CDR3 is CASSLAVGAGTQYF. The CDR3 DNA sequence: TGTGCCAGCAGCTTAGCTGTGGGGGCGGGTACGCAGTATTTT. This chain links TRBV7-9 with TRBJ2-3; D might be TRBD1 (6 bases). V lost 0 bases and J 8 bases, leaving 12 bases between the germline ends. The CDR3 has 14 residues. The germline V gene encodes CDR1 SEHNR and CDR2 FQNEAQ (reference sequence).

The genes are TRBV28 and TRBJ1-5; perhaps TRBD1 as D (5 bases). Trimming stripped 11 bases from V and 4 bases from J, with 12 bases between. This CDR3 is 12 amino acids long. The germline gives CDR1 MDHEN, CDR2 SYDVKM. CDR3 amino acids: CAGAGPNQPQHF. The CDR3 nucleotides read TGTGCCGGGGCCGGGCCAAATCAGCCCCAGCATTTT.

CDR3 protein: CACTGTGTYEQYF. The DNA of the CDR3 is TGTGCCTGCACCGGGACAGGGACCTACGAGCAGTACTTC. The rearrangement joins TRBV30 to TRBJ2-7; 9 bases align to TRBD1. V lost 6 bases, J lost 2 bases, and 5 bases stayed unmatched. From germline, CDR1 is GTSNPN and CDR2 SVGIG (reference sequence). The CDR3 consists of 13 residues.

The J gene is TRBJ2-5, the V gene TRBV7-9; TRBD1 matches 10 bases. CDR1 and CDR2 from the germline V gene are SEHNR and FQNEAQ (reference sequence). V gave up 3 bases and J gave up 4 bases; unmatched junction bases: 5. The CDR3 contains 15 residues. In DNA form, the CDR3 reads TGTGCCAGCAGCTTGGAGACAGGGGGCGGAGAGACCCAGTACTTC. It specifies CASSLETGGGETQYF.

This chain uses TRBV6-5 with TRBJ1-1; 7 nucleotides align to TRBD1. V lost 6 bases, J lost 5 bases, and 6 bases stayed unmatched. This CDR3 spans 13 amino acids. Germline V gene data show CDR1 as MNHEY and CDR2 as SVGAGI. In nucleotides, the CDR3 is TGTGCCAGCAGGGGGCCAGGGGGTACTGAAGCTTTCTTT. As protein: CASRGPGGTEAFF.

A few counts support this clone. The chain recombines TRBV19 with TRBJ2-1, with 10 positions matching TRBD2. V lost 6 bases and J lost 7; bases outside the gene matches: 6. CDR3 length equals 14 residues. Germline lookup yields CDR1 LNHDA and CDR2 SQIVND (reference sequence). CDR3 loop: CASSPGLAKNEQFF. The CDR3 coding sequence is TGTGCCAGTAGCCCGGGACTAGCGAAGAATGAGCAGTTCTTC.

V is TRBV11-2 and J is TRBJ2-7; TRBD1 might be the D (5 bases). V lost 7 bases and J lost 3, with 16 bases in between. The germline CDR1 and CDR2 sequences are SGHAT and FQNNGV. The CDR3 runs to 14 residues. CDR3 amino acids: CASKVGRQGYEQYF. The CDR3 region has the DNA TGTGCCAGCAAGGTTGGTCGGCAGGGCTACGAGCAGTACTTC.

The chain links TRBV5-1 to TRBJ1-6, with TRBD1 as a possible D gene (6 bases). The CDR3 runs 19 residues. In germline, CDR1 is SGHRS, CDR2 YFSETQ. Trimming cost V 3 bases and J 0 bases, with 19 bases left between them. The CDR3 region is CASSSHRGGESSYNSPLHF. CDR3 coding DNA: TGCGCCAGCAGCTCCCACCGGGGGGGCGAGAGCTCCTATAATTCACCCCTCCACTTT.

This chain uses TRBV6-5 with TRBJ2-2; 10 positions agree with TRBD1. Unmatched junction bases numbered 7, after V lost 4 bases and J lost 5 bases. The CDR3 runs to 16 residues. Germline V lookup: CDR1 MNHEY, CDR2 SVGAGI. The CDR3 is CASSFVGTGATGELFF. The CDR3 DNA is TGTGCCAGCAGTTTCGTCGGGACAGGGGCGACCGGGGAGCTGTTTTTT.

J is TRBJ2-2 and V is TRBV4-1, with 8 bases matching TRBD1. CDR1 is MGHRA and CDR2 is YSYEKL in the germline V gene. V lost 3 bases, J lost 4 bases, and 1 base stayed unmatched. The CDR3 loop spans 14 amino acids. Here the CDR3 DNA reads TGCGCCAGCAGCCACACAGGGGGCACCGGGGAGCTGTTTTTT. It codes for CASSHTGGTGELFF.

The V call is TRBV28, the J call TRBJ1-2, with 9 bases that match TRBD1. Germline V gives CDR1 MDHEN, CDR2 SYDVKM. The CDR3 runs to 16 residues. Trimming at V came to 6 bases and at J to 8 bases, leaving 16 bases not matched to a gene. Written as DNA, the CDR3 is TGTGCCAGCAGCCCTCCGGGGACAGGGTTTAATATGGGCTACACCTTC. It yields the protein CASSPPGTGFNMGYTF.

This clone was observed a single time. The gene calls are TRBV5-4 and TRBJ1-4; D is perhaps TRBD1 (5 bases). CDR3 length equals 16 residues. V lost 4 bases to trimming and J lost 0 bases, with 13 bases between them. Germline V gene lookup returns CDR1 SGHNT and CDR2 YYREEE (reference sequence). The CDR3 loop reads CASSPRGQATNEKLFF. DNA of the CDR3: TGTGCCAGCAGCCCACGAGGACAAGCAACTAATGAAAAACTGTTTTTT.

The rearrangement joins TRBV19 to TRBJ2-7; the match to TRBD2 covers 8 bases. Per germline, CDR1 LNHDA and CDR2 SQIVND (reference sequence). Trimming cost V 5 bases and J 0 bases; bases outside gene matches: 9. This CDR3 spans 16 amino acids. The CDR3 loop is CASSPTYGTSSYEQYF. The CDR3 DNA is TGTGCCAGTAGTCCAACCTACGGGACTAGCTCCTACGAGCAGTACTTC.

V gene TRBV30 combines with J gene TRBJ1-4; 8 bases are shared with TRBD1. Germline V gene data show CDR1 as GTSNPN and CDR2 as SVGIG (reference sequence). V shed 7 bases, J shed 0 bases, and the junction held 4 bases outside the gene matches. The CDR3 sequence is 14 residues long. The CDR3 is CASGQGPTNEKLFF. CDR3 nucleotide sequence: TGTGCCTCAGGACAGGGACCAACTAATGAAAAACTGTTTTTT.

The rearrangement uses TRBV18 and TRBJ1-2; a weak D match, TRBD1 (5 bases). CDR3 length: 14 residues. CDR1 KGHSH and CDR2 LQKENI come from the germline V gene. Between the trimmed V and J ends, which lost 0 bases and 3 bases, there was a span of 8 bases. The CDR3 region has the DNA TGTGCCAGCTCACCACCGTCAGGGTACTATGGCTACACCTTC. It specifies CASSPPSGYYGYTF.

The chain couples TRBV4-2 to TRBJ2-3, with D perhaps matching TRBD2 (6 bases). Germline CDR1 is LGHNA and CDR2 is YNFKEQ. Between the trimmed V and J ends, which lost 0 bases and 0 bases, there was a span of 16 bases. This CDR3 is 18 amino acids long. The CDR3 protein is CASSQDLISGTSTDTQYF. The DNA for the CDR3 is TGTGCCAGCAGCCAAGACCTAATTTCCGGGACTAGCACAGATACGCAGTATTTT.

Notes on this clone: A much larger clone differs by one base, so this may be a read error. This chain links TRBV4-2 with TRBJ1-1; possibly TRBD1 for D (6 bases). The V end was cut by 1 base, the J end by 7 bases, with 10 bases between. The length of the CDR3 is 13 residues. From germline, CDR1 is LGHNA and CDR2 YNFKEQ. CDR3 nucleotides: TGTGCCAGCAGCCAAGGGAAACAGGGTGAAGCTTTCTTT. Translation gives CASSQGKQGEAFF.

This rearrangement joins TRBV7-8 to TRBJ2-1; TRBD2 agrees at 7 bases. V lost 5 bases to trimming and J lost 0 bases; unmatched junction nucleotides: 13. From germline, CDR1 is SGHVS and CDR2 FQNEAQ. The CDR3 spans 18 residues. The CDR3 loop is CASSLPVGGVGSYNEQFF. As DNA, the CDR3 is TGTGCCAGCAGCCTTCCGGTGGGAGGGGTGGGCTCCTACAATGAGCAGTTCTTC.

Only a few counts were recorded for this clone. The V gene is TRBV7-2, the J gene TRBJ2-7, with TRBD1 matching 7 bases. The germline V gene has CDR1 SGHTA and CDR2 FQGNSA. V gave up 6 bases and J gave up 7 bases; unmatched junction bases: 6. The CDR3 extends over 12 amino acids. In DNA form, the CDR3 reads TGTGCCAGCAGAAACACAGGGGAAGAGCAGTACTTC. This gives the protein CASRNTGEEQYF. The whole variable domain, remainder taken from reference TRBV7-2 and TRBJ2-7, is GAGVSQSPSNKVTEKGKDVELRCDPISGHTALYWYRQSLGQGLEFLIYFQGNSAPDKSGLPSDRFSAERTGGSVSTLTIQRTQQEDSAVYLCASRNTGEEQYFGPGTRLTVT.

This sequence joins TRBV7-2 and TRBJ2-1; 9 nucleotides align to TRBD2. Germline CDR1 and CDR2: SGHTA and FQGNSA. V gave up 5 bases and J gave up 4 bases; unmatched junction bases: 9. This CDR3 region has 16 residues. This CDR3 reads CASSVWRGGIYNEQFF. The CDR3 DNA reads TGTGCCAGCAGCGTGTGGCGGGGGGGTATTTACAATGAGCAGTTCTTC.

Only a few counts were recorded for this clone. This sequence joins TRBV7-8 and TRBJ2-3; a weak D match, TRBD2 (5 bases). The CDR3 sequence is 14 residues long. The germline V and J ends were trimmed by 2 bases and 0 bases, with 6 bases remaining between them. Germline V gene sequence: CDR1 SGHVS, CDR2 FQNEAQ. The CDR3: CASSLWESTDTQYF. Here the CDR3 DNA reads TGTGCCAGCAGCTTATGGGAGAGCACAGATACGCAGTATTTT.